Each of the 9 T cell receptor beta chains below was sequenced from the same sample in a study of blood T cell repertoires in COVID-19. Assay used: immunoSEQ multiplex PCR; TCRdb lists only in-frame clones, some missing. This sample has about 150,000 clones, with about 80% found just once. The material sequenced was peripheral blood. The origin of the receptors is a woman aged 60-75 years with acute or convalescent COVID-19.

V gene TRBV5-1 combines with J gene TRBJ1-1; the match to TRBD1 covers 9 bases. There are 16 residues in the CDR3. Germline-derived CDR1 and CDR2 are SGHRS and YFSETQ. The trim removed 4 bases at V and 0 bases at J, leaving 7 bases unmatched. The DNA of the CDR3 is TGCGCCAGCAGCGGGGGGACAGGGCCCATGAACACTGAAGCTTTCTTT. It specifies CASSGGTGPMNTEAFF.

This rearrangement joins TRBV5-8 to TRBJ1-6; D call uncertain. Deletions cut 3 bases from V and 7 bases from J, with 11 bases between. In germline, CDR1 is SGHTS, CDR2 YDEGEE. This CDR3 is 14 amino acids long. The CDR3 nucleotides are TGTGCCAGCAGCTCGCCCGGAGTAAATTCACCCCTCCACTTT. Its translation: CASSSPGVNSPLHF.

This clone appeared once. The CDR3 region is CASSVRQAEGGEKLFF. Written as DNA, the CDR3 is TGTGCCAGCAGTGTGAGACAGGCCGAGGGCGGTGAAAAACTGTTTTTT. The chain combines TRBV6-1 with TRBJ1-4; a weak D match, TRBD1 (6 bases). CDR1 and CDR2 (germline): MNHNS, SASEGT. The V end was cut by 4 bases, the J end by 7 bases, with 19 bases between. CDR3 length: 16 amino acids.

Details on this clone: This same CDR3 is encoded by further DNA sequences in the sample. The rearrangement links TRBV19 to TRBJ1-1; D not resolved. V lost 5 bases to trimming and J lost 2 bases, with 9 bases between them. CDR3 length: 13 residues. Germline V gives CDR1 LNHDA, CDR2 SQIVND (reference sequence). For the CDR3, the DNA is TGTGCCAGTAGTCTGGCAGAAAACACTGAAGCTTTCTTT. As protein: CASSLAENTEAFF.

This sequence joins TRBV6-5 and TRBJ1-4, with 9 nucleotides matching TRBD1. The CDR3 loop spans 15 amino acids. CDR1 and CDR2 from the germline V gene are MNHEY and SVGAGI. The junction had 7 bases not matched to a gene; V was cut back by 3 bases and J by 8 bases. The CDR3 sequence: CASSYFGDRVEKLFF. In DNA, the CDR3 is TGTGCCAGCAGTTATTTTGGGGACAGGGTCGAAAAACTGTTTTTT.

The CDR3 region is CASVAQGGIFWSQHF. The CDR3 DNA sequence: TGTGCCAGCGTGGCACAGGGGGGGATCTTTTGGTCCCAGCATTTT. The chain links TRBV28 to TRBJ1-5; 8 bases align to TRBD1. V shed 8 bases and J 11 bases; nucleotides not matched to a gene: 17. The CDR3 is made up of 15 amino acids. The germline gives CDR1 MDHEN, CDR2 SYDVKM.

The V call is TRBV14, the J call TRBJ2-3; 9 nucleotides align to TRBD1. The CDR3 has 16 amino acids. The germline V gene has CDR1 SGHDN and CDR2 FVKESK. Losses at the gene ends were 5 bases for V and 1 base for J; bases not matched to a gene: 7. The CDR3 spells CASSAYRGRGTDTQYF. In nucleotides, the CDR3 is TGTGCCAGCAGCGCGTACAGGGGGCGGGGCACAGATACGCAGTATTTT.

This chain joins TRBV7-8 and TRBJ2-1; 11 bases fit TRBD2. Germline V gives CDR1 SGHVS, CDR2 FQNEAQ. The CDR3 consists of 16 residues. The V segment lost 5 bases and the J segment 5 bases; nucleotides outside the gene matches: 8. The CDR3 DNA reads as TGTGCCAGCAGCGGGGTACTAGCGGGGGCGAACAATGAGCAGTTCTTC. Its translation: CASSGVLAGANNEQFF.

V is TRBV3-1 (or the pseudogene TRBV3-2) and J is TRBJ2-2, with 10 bases that match TRBD1. The germline CDR1 and CDR2 sequences are LGHDT and YNNKEL (reference sequence). This CDR3 has 15 residues. J lost 6 bases, V lost 5 bases, and 6 bases had no gene match. This CDR3 is CASSLTGGNAGELFF. DNA of the CDR3: TGTGCCAGCAGCTTGACAGGGGGCAACGCCGGGGAGCTGTTTTTT.